The rows below give T cell receptor beta chains drawn from one sample of a study of T-cell memory formation after mild COVID-19. TCRdb processed the 5' RACE reads anew with MiXCR; each CDR3 protein has one entry. The sample has hundreds of thousands of distinct CDR3 sequences, roughly a fifth seen once. Sequenced sample: PBMCs or a T cell subset sorted from them (not recorded which). The receptors here all came from a man aged 18 to 30 who had mild COVID-19 (a few samples of this study predate the infection). Cell type and time point are not known. Both conserved end residues are part of each CDR3. The order of the fields is clone size, V gene, D gene, J gene, CDR3 protein, CDR3 DNA. A D gene is named only where the DNA matches it firmly. Some rows have no size entry. The others give once, few or many, or a class for an expanded clone.

abundance: .
v_gene: TRBV29-1
d_gene: TRBD1
j_gene: TRBJ2-1
CDR3aa: CSPRDRDDEQFF
CDR3nt: TGCAGCCCCCGGGACAGGGACGATGAGCAGTTCTTC

abundance: many
v_gene: TRBV7-8
d_gene: TRBD2
j_gene: TRBJ2-5
CDR3aa: CASSPRSASGGALQETQYF
CDR3nt: TGTGCCAGCAGCCCAAGATCCGCTAGCGGGGGGGCTCTCCAAGAGACCCAGTACTTC

abundance: .
v_gene: TRBV6-6
d_gene: .
j_gene: TRBJ1-1
CDR3aa: CASSYLGSNTEAFF
CDR3nt: TGTGCCAGCAGTTATTTGGGGTCGAACACTGAAGCTTTCTTT

abundance: .
v_gene: TRBV18
d_gene: TRBD1
j_gene: TRBJ1-6
CDR3aa: CASSPSGGPNSPLHF
CDR3nt: TGTGCCAGCTCACCTTCAGGGGGTCCTAATTCACCCCTCCACTTT

abundance: .
v_gene: TRBV9
d_gene: TRBD2
j_gene: TRBJ2-5
CDR3aa: CASSVDGTRKETQYF
CDR3nt: TGTGCCAGCAGCGTAGATGGGACTAGAAAAGAGACCCAGTACTTC

abundance: few
v_gene: TRBV19
d_gene: .
j_gene: TRBJ2-1
CDR3aa: CASSIELAREQFF
CDR3nt: TGTGCCAGTAGTATCGAACTAGCACGTGAGCAGTTCTTC

abundance: .
v_gene: TRBV2
d_gene: .
j_gene: TRBJ1-3
CDR3aa: CASSVDGSSGNTIYF
CDR3nt: TGTGCCAGCAGTGTAGATGGCAGCTCTGGAAACACCATATATTTT

abundance: .
v_gene: TRBV4-1
d_gene: TRBD1
j_gene: TRBJ2-7
CDR3aa: CASSRLGQGFSEQYF
CDR3nt: TGCGCCAGCAGCCGCCTGGGACAGGGGTTTTCCGAGCAGTACTTC

abundance: .
v_gene: TRBV10-3
d_gene: TRBD2
j_gene: TRBJ2-5
CDR3aa: CAVKEAGEQETQYF
CDR3nt: TGTGCCGTCAAGGAGGCGGGGGAGCAAGAGACCCAGTACTTC

abundance: few
v_gene: TRBV7-2
d_gene: TRBD2
j_gene: TRBJ2-2
CDR3aa: CASSTRGDTGELFF
CDR3nt: TGTGCCAGCAGCACACGGGGGGACACCGGGGAGCTGTTTTTT

abundance: .
v_gene: TRBV4-2
d_gene: .
j_gene: TRBJ1-5
CDR3aa: CASSQGSNQPQNF
CDR3nt: TGTGCCAGCAGCCAAGGTAGCAATCAGCCCCAGAATTTT

abundance: few
v_gene: TRBV7-9
d_gene: TRBD2
j_gene: TRBJ2-7
CDR3aa: CASSPSGTSGGSSYEQYF
CDR3nt: TGTGCCAGCAGCCCCTCCGGGACTAGCGGGGGAAGCTCCTACGAGCAGTACTTC

abundance: .
v_gene: TRBV2
d_gene: TRBD1
j_gene: TRBJ1-5
CDR3aa: CASKGLDRGGWQPQHF
CDR3nt: TGTGCCAGCAAGGGACTTGACAGGGGTGGATGGCAGCCCCAGCATTTT

abundance: few
v_gene: TRBV4-3
d_gene: TRBD1
j_gene: TRBJ2-3
CDR3aa: CASSRRRDRQTDTQYF
CDR3nt: TGCGCCAGCAGCCGCCGCCGGGACAGACAGACAGATACGCAGTATTTT

abundance: .
v_gene: TRBV7-9
d_gene: TRBD2
j_gene: TRBJ2-3
CDR3aa: CASGLAASTDTQYF
CDR3nt: TGTGCCAGCGGACTAGCTGCGAGCACAGATACGCAGTATTTT

abundance: .
v_gene: TRBV7-9
d_gene: .
j_gene: TRBJ1-5
CDR3aa: CASSLGHPQPQHF
CDR3nt: TGTGCCAGCAGTCTAGGACATCCACAGCCCCAGCATTTT

abundance: .
v_gene: TRBV7-2
d_gene: .
j_gene: TRBJ2-2
CDR3aa: CASSFISTGELFF
CDR3nt: TGTGCCAGCAGCTTCATAAGCACCGGGGAGCTGTTTTTT

abundance: .
v_gene: TRBV6-6
d_gene: .
j_gene: TRBJ1-5
CDR3aa: CASSYGRGDQPQHF
CDR3nt: TGTGCCAGCAGTTACGGGCGGGGAGATCAGCCCCAGCATTTT

abundance: .
v_gene: TRBV29-1
d_gene: .
j_gene: TRBJ2-2
CDR3aa: CSVVPRNTGELFF
CDR3nt: TGCAGCGTTGTACCCCGCAACACCGGGGAGCTGTTTTTT

abundance: few
v_gene: TRBV7-6
d_gene: .
j_gene: TRBJ2-4
CDR3aa: CASSLDSGTGPAKNIQYF
CDR3nt: TGTGCCAGCAGCTTAGACTCCGGGACCGGTCCAGCCAAAAACATTCAGTACTTC

abundance: few
v_gene: TRBV20-1
d_gene: TRBD1
j_gene: TRBJ1-5
CDR3aa: CSAADRGEIQPQHF
CDR3nt: TGCAGTGCTGCGGACAGGGGAGAAATTCAGCCCCAGCATTTT

abundance: .
v_gene: TRBV9
d_gene: .
j_gene: TRBJ1-1
CDR3aa: CASSEAPGPAEAFF
CDR3nt: TGTGCCAGCAGCGAGGCACCAGGACCCGCGGAAGCTTTCTTT

abundance: .
v_gene: TRBV18
d_gene: TRBD1
j_gene: TRBJ1-2
CDR3aa: CASSPGTGEHGYTF
CDR3nt: TGTGCCAGCTCACCTGGGACAGGGGAACATGGCTACACCTTC

abundance: .
v_gene: TRBV7-9
d_gene: TRBD2
j_gene: TRBJ2-5
CDR3aa: CASGTSGEETQYF
CDR3nt: TGTGCCAGCGGGACTAGCGGAGAAGAGACCCAGTACTTC

abundance: .
v_gene: TRBV20-1
d_gene: .
j_gene: TRBJ1-5
CDR3aa: CSGVLGLNQPQHF
CDR3nt: TGCAGCGGCGTGCTGGGATTAAATCAGCCCCAGCATTTT

abundance: .
v_gene: TRBV6-2/TRBV6-3
d_gene: .
j_gene: TRBJ1-1
CDR3aa: CASSYGIEAFF
CDR3nt: TGTGCCAGCAGTTACGGGATTGAAGCTTTCTTT

abundance: .
v_gene: TRBV11-2
d_gene: .
j_gene: TRBJ1-1
CDR3aa: CASSLGFGDTEAFF
CDR3nt: TGTGCCAGCAGCTTAGGATTCGGGGACACTGAAGCTTTCTTT

abundance: .
v_gene: TRBV9
d_gene: .
j_gene: TRBJ1-1
CDR3aa: CASSGRGAGTEAFF
CDR3nt: TGTGCCAGCAGCGGCAGGGGCGCGGGCACTGAAGCTTTCTTT

abundance: few
v_gene: TRBV25-1
d_gene: .
j_gene: TRBJ2-2
CDR3aa: CASTPTGTGELFF
CDR3nt: TGTGCCAGCACCCCAACAGGGACCGGGGAGCTGTTTTTT

abundance: few
v_gene: TRBV29-1
d_gene: .
j_gene: TRBJ1-1
CDR3aa: CSVEWNTEAFF
CDR3nt: TGCAGCGTTGAATGGAACACTGAAGCTTTCTTT

abundance: many
v_gene: TRBV20-1
d_gene: .
j_gene: TRBJ1-3
CDR3aa: CSARGGGNTIYF
CDR3nt: TGCAGTGCTAGAGGTGGGGGGAACACCATATATTTT

abundance: .
v_gene: TRBV6-2/TRBV6-3
d_gene: TRBD2
j_gene: TRBJ2-7
CDR3aa: CASSYELAGAYEQYF
CDR3nt: TGTGCCAGCAGTTATGAGCTAGCGGGGGCCTACGAGCAGTACTTC

abundance: many
v_gene: TRBV12-3/TRBV12-4
d_gene: TRBD1
j_gene: TRBJ2-7
CDR3aa: CASRGQGDYEQYF
CDR3nt: TGTGCCAGCAGGGGACAGGGTGATTACGAGCAGTACTTC

abundance: .
v_gene: TRBV12-3/TRBV12-4
d_gene: TRBD2
j_gene: TRBJ2-5
CDR3aa: CASKISQRGGQETQYF
CDR3nt: TGTGCCAGCAAAATATCCCAACGGGGGGGGCAAGAGACCCAGTACTTC

abundance: few
v_gene: TRBV7-9
d_gene: .
j_gene: TRBJ2-2
CDR3aa: CASSLLGGELFF
CDR3nt: TGTGCCAGCAGCTTATTGGGCGGGGAGCTGTTTTTT

abundance: .
v_gene: TRBV29-1
d_gene: .
j_gene: TRBJ2-2
CDR3aa: CSVEVGLSANTGELFF
CDR3nt: TGCAGCGTTGAGGTGGGGCTTTCAGCGAACACCGGGGAGCTGTTTTTT

abundance: few
v_gene: TRBV7-9
d_gene: TRBD2
j_gene: TRBJ2-1
CDR3aa: CAGGLAVYNEQFF
CDR3nt: TGTGCCGGTGGTCTAGCGGTTTACAATGAGCAGTTCTTC

abundance: .
v_gene: TRBV5-1
d_gene: .
j_gene: TRBJ1-1
CDR3aa: CASSLESGGTEAFF
CDR3nt: TGCGCCAGCAGCTTGGAGTCGGGGGGCACTGAAGCTTTCTTT

abundance: .
v_gene: TRBV6-5
d_gene: .
j_gene: TRBJ1-1
CDR3aa: CASSYESLNTEAFF
CDR3nt: TGTGCCAGCAGTTACGAATCTTTGAACACTGAAGCTTTCTTT

abundance: few
v_gene: TRBV5-1
d_gene: .
j_gene: TRBJ1-4
CDR3aa: CASSWRGADEKLFF
CDR3nt: TGCGCCAGCAGCTGGAGGGGAGCAGATGAAAAACTGTTTTTT

abundance: many
v_gene: TRBV12-3/TRBV12-4
d_gene: .
j_gene: TRBJ1-1
CDR3aa: CASSLRGGPEAFF
CDR3nt: TGTGCCAGCAGTCTTCGAGGGGGGCCTGAAGCTTTCTTT

abundance: few
v_gene: TRBV18
d_gene: .
j_gene: TRBJ1-4
CDR3aa: CASSPGRETNEKLFF
CDR3nt: TGTGCCAGCTCACCCGGCAGGGAAACTAATGAAAAACTGTTTTTT

abundance: .
v_gene: TRBV6-5
d_gene: TRBD1
j_gene: TRBJ1-1
CDR3aa: CASSPGTGGNTEAFF
CDR3nt: TGTGCCAGCAGTCCAGGGACAGGGGGGAACACTGAAGCTTTCTTT

abundance: .
v_gene: TRBV7-9
d_gene: TRBD2
j_gene: TRBJ2-6
CDR3aa: CASSLDGGFSSGANVLTF
CDR3nt: TGTGCCAGCAGCTTAGACGGGGGGTTTTCCTCTGGGGCCAACGTCCTGACTTTC

abundance: .
v_gene: TRBV4-1
d_gene: .
j_gene: TRBJ1-5
CDR3aa: CASSQWSDQPQHF
CDR3nt: TGCGCCAGCAGCCAGTGGTCTGATCAGCCCCAGCATTTT

abundance: many
v_gene: TRBV28
d_gene: .
j_gene: TRBJ2-2
CDR3aa: CASSFGLSMGTGELFF
CDR3nt: TGTGCCAGCAGTTTTGGACTCTCAATGGGGACCGGGGAGCTGTTTTTT

abundance: few
v_gene: TRBV3-1
d_gene: TRBD1
j_gene: TRBJ2-1
CDR3aa: CASSQDPRTGLEQFF
CDR3nt: TGTGCCAGCAGCCAAGATCCTAGGACAGGGCTTGAGCAGTTCTTC

abundance: many
v_gene: TRBV12-3/TRBV12-4
d_gene: TRBD1
j_gene: TRBJ2-3
CDR3aa: CASSLTGERTDTQYF
CDR3nt: TGTGCCAGCAGCCTCACAGGGGAACGCACAGATACGCAGTATTTT

abundance: .
v_gene: TRBV20-1
d_gene: TRBD2
j_gene: TRBJ2-3
CDR3aa: CSAPAGGRDTQYF
CDR3nt: TGCAGTGCTCCAGCGGGGGGACGGGATACGCAGTATTTT

abundance: .
v_gene: TRBV12-3/TRBV12-4
d_gene: .
j_gene: TRBJ1-5
CDR3aa: CASSRMDGNQPQHF
CDR3nt: TGTGCCAGCAGCCGGATGGACGGGAATCAGCCCCAGCATTTT

abundance: many
v_gene: TRBV28
d_gene: .
j_gene: TRBJ1-3
CDR3aa: CASSFVGTWERTSGNTIYF
CDR3nt: TGTGCCAGCAGTTTTGTAGGGACGTGGGAAAGAACCTCTGGAAACACCATATATTTT

abundance: .
v_gene: TRBV7-3
d_gene: TRBD2
j_gene: TRBJ2-3
CDR3aa: CASSLYGGIEDTQYF
CDR3nt: TGTGCCAGCAGCTTATACGGGGGGATCGAAGATACGCAGTATTTT

abundance: .
v_gene: TRBV5-1
d_gene: TRBD1
j_gene: TRBJ2-6
CDR3aa: CARSFSQGAGGANVLTF
CDR3nt: TGCGCCAGAAGCTTTTCTCAGGGGGCCGGTGGGGCCAACGTCCTGACTTTC

abundance: .
v_gene: TRBV5-1
d_gene: TRBD1
j_gene: TRBJ2-2
CDR3aa: CASSLDGRGRFTGELFF
CDR3nt: TGCGCCAGCAGCTTGGATGGCAGGGGGCGGTTCACCGGGGAGCTGTTTTTT

abundance: .
v_gene: TRBV4-3
d_gene: TRBD2
j_gene: TRBJ2-3
CDR3aa: CASSLIAGNTDTQYF
CDR3nt: TGCGCCAGCAGCCTAATAGCGGGGAACACAGATACGCAGTATTTT

abundance: few
v_gene: TRBV7-2
d_gene: .
j_gene: TRBJ2-1
CDR3aa: CASSFSGLFSYNEQFF
CDR3nt: TGTGCCAGCAGCTTTTCGGGGCTATTTTCCTACAATGAGCAGTTCTTC